This section outlines one TCR beta chain sequence together with its context. Its antigen is not identified. Samples underwent the assay at deep level. This table comes from immunoSEQ multiplex PCR, and its TCRdb copy is limited to in-frame clones, with some not included. The sample records approximately 1.5 million clones, nearly 99% being singletons. This sample was taken from a study of shared clonotypes between healthy human individuals. Study-level results: Inspection by rarefaction showed sorted-subset sequencing to be incomplete despite large depth. Relative to memory subsets, naive subsets generally showed larger estimated richness.

The CDR3 spans 15 residues. CDR1 and CDR2 (germline): SGHRS, YFSETQ. Unmatched junction bases numbered 8, after V lost 4 bases and J lost 1 base. The investigators split CD4+ cells into a CD45RA+ naive subset and a CD45RA-negative memory subset. The source material was naive CD4+ T cells sorted from blood. Subset noted: CD45RA+ positively selected. This chain joins TRBV5-1 and TRBJ2-7; TRBD1 matches at 7 bases. The TCR comes from a man aged 30-40 years in good health. Here the CDR3 reads CASSPGTGASYEQYF. CDR3 sequence (DNA): TGCGCCAGCAGCCCGGGAACAGGGGCGTCCTACGAGCAGTACTTC.